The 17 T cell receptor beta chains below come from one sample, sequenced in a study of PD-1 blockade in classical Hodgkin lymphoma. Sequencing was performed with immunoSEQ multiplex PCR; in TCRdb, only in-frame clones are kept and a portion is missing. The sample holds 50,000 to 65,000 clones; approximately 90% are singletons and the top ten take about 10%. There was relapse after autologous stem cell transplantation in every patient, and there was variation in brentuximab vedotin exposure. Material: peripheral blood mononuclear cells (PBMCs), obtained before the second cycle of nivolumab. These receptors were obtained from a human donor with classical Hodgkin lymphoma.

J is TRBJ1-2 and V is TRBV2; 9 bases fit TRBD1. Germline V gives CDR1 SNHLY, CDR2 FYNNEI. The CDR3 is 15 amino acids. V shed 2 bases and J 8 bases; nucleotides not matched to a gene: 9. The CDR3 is CASSEQGQGSGGYTF. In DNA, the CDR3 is TGTGCCAGCAGTGAACAAGGACAGGGGTCGGGGGGCTACACCTTC.

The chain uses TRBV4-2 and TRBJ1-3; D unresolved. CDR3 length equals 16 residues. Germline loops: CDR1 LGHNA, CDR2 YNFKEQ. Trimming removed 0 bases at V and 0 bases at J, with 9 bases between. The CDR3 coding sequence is TGTGCCAGCAGCCAAGATCGGACCCACTCTGGAAACACCATATATTTT. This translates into CASSQDRTHSGNTIYF.

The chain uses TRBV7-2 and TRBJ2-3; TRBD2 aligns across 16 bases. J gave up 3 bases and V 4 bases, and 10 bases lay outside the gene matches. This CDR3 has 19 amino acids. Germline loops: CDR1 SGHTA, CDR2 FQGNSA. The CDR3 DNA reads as TGTGCCAGCAGCTCCGGGACTAGCGGGAGGGCCGTTTGGACAGATACGCAGTATTTT. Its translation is CASSSGTSGRAVWTDTQYF.

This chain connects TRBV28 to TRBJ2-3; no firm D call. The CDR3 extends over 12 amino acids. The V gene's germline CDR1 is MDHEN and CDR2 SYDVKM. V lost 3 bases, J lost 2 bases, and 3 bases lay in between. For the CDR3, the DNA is TGTGCCAGCAGTTTCAACACAGATACGCAGTATTTT. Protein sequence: CASSFNTDTQYF.

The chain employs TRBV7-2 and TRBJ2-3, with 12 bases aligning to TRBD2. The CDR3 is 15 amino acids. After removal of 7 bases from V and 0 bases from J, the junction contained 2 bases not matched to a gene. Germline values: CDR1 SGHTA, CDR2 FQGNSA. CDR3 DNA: TGTGCCAGCATTACTAGCGGGAGGAGCACAGATACGCAGTATTTT. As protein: CASITSGRSTDTQYF.

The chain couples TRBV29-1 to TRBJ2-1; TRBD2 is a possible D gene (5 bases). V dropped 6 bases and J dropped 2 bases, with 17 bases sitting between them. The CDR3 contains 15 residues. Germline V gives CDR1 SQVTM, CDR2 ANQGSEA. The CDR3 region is CSVPPMGATYNEQFF. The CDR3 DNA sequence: TGCAGCGTCCCCCCGATGGGAGCGACCTACAATGAGCAGTTCTTC.

CDR3 in DNA: TGTGCCAGCAGTGAACAACAGGGGGTAGGCACTGAAGCTTTCTTT. Translation: CASSEQQGVGTEAFF. The chain is built from TRBV6-1 and TRBJ1-1, with 8 bases aligning to TRBD1. This CDR3 comprises 15 residues. Germline CDR1 reads MNHNS; CDR2 reads SASEGT. J lost 4 bases, V lost 2 bases, and 6 bases had no gene match.

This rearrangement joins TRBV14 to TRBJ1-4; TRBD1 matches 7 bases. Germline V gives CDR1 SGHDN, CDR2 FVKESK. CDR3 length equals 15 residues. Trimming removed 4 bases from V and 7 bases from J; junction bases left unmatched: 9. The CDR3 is CASSPSTGLSEKLFF. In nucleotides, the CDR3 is TGTGCCAGCAGCCCGTCGACAGGGTTGTCTGAAAAACTGTTTTTT.

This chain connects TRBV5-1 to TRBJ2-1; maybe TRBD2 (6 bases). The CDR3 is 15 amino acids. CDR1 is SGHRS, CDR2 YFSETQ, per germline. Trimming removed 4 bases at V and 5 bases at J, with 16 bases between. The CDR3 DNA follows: TGCGCCAGCAGCCCCTGGGTGGGCGGGGACAATGAGCAGTTCTTC. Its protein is CASSPWVGGDNEQFF. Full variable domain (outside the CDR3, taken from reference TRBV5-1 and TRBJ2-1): KAGVTQTPRYLIKTRGQQVTLSCSPISGHRSVSWYQQTPGQGLQFLFEYFSETQRNKGNFPGRFSGRQFSNSRSEMNVSTLELGDSALYLCASSPWVGGDNEQFFGPGTRLTVL.

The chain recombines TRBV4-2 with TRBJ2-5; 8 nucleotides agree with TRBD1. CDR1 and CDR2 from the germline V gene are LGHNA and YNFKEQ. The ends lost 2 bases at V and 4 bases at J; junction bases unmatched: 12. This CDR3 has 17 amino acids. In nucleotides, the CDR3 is TGTGCCAGCAGCCAACTGAAGGGGCAGGGGGCAGGAGAGACCCAGTACTTC. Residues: CASSQLKGQGAGETQYF.

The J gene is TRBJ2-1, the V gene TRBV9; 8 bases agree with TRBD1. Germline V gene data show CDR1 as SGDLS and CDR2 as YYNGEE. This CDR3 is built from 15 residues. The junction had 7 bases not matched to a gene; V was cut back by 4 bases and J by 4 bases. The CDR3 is CASSLDRGGYNEQFF. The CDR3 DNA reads TGTGCCAGCAGCTTAGACAGGGGTGGATACAATGAGCAGTTCTTC.

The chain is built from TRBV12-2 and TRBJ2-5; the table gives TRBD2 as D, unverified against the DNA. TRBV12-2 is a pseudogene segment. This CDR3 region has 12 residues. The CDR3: CASRTRLGTQYF. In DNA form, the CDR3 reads TGTGCAAGTCGTACAAGACTTGGGACCCAGTACTTC.

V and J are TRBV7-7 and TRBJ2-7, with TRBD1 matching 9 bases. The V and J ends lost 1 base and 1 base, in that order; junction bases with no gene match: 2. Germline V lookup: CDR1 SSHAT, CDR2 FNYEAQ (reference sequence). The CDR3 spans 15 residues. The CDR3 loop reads CASSLGQGVSYEQYF. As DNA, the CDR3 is TGTGCCAGCAGCTTAGGACAGGGGGTGTCCTACGAGCAGTACTTC.

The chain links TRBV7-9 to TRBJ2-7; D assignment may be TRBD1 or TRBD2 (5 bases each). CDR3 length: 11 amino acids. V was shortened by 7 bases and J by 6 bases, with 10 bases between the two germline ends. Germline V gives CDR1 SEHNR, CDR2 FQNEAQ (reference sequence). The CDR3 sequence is CASTGTGEQYF. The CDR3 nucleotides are TGTGCCAGCACCGGGACCGGCGAGCAGTACTTC.

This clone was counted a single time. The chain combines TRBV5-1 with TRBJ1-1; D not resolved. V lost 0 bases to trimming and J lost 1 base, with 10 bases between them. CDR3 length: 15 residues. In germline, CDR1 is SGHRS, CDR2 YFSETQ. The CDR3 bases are TGCGCCAGCAGCTTGGGGGTCGGAGGGAACACTGAAGCTTTCTTT. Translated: CASSLGVGGNTEAFF. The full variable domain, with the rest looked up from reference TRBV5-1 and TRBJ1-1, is KAGVTQTPRYLIKTRGQQVTLSCSPISGHRSVSWYQQTPGQGLQFLFEYFSETQRNKGNFPGRFSGRQFSNSRSEMNVSTLELGDSALYLCASSLGVGGNTEAFFGQGTRLTVV.

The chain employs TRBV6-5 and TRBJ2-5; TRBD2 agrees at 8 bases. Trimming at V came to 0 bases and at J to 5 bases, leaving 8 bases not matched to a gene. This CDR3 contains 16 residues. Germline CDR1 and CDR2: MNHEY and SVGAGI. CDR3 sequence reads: CASSYSGAGEVETQYF. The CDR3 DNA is TGTGCCAGCAGTTACTCCGGAGCGGGAGAGGTGGAGACCCAGTACTTC.

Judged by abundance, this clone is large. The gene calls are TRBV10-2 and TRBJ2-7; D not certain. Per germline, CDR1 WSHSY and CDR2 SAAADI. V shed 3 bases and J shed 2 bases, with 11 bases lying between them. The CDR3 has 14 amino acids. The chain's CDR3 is CASSERQDPYEQYF. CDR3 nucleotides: TGCGCCAGCAGTGAAAGGCAGGATCCCTACGAGCAGTACTTC.